This T cell receptor (beta chain) is drawn from a study of blood T cells in healthy people across ages. From germline, CDR1 is ENHRY and CDR2 SYGVKD. The CDR3 runs to 12 residues. Deletions cut 6 bases from V and 4 bases from J, with 9 bases between. Together with a sample-barcoded 5' primer, a J-beta primer mix was included in a second PCR lasting about 7 to 12 cycles. MiXCR, applied by TCRdb to the 5' RACE reads, yields one record per CDR3 protein. The table records 1.5 million to 2 million distinct CDR3 sequences, about 35% of them present only once. What was sequenced was blood. The rearrangement uses TRBV10-3 and TRBJ1-1; D is uncertain. The TCR was taken from a woman under 40 in good health. CDR3 sequence reads: CAISGPRTEAFF. The CDR3 DNA follows: TGTGCCATCAGCGGGCCCCGCACTGAAGCTTTCTTT.